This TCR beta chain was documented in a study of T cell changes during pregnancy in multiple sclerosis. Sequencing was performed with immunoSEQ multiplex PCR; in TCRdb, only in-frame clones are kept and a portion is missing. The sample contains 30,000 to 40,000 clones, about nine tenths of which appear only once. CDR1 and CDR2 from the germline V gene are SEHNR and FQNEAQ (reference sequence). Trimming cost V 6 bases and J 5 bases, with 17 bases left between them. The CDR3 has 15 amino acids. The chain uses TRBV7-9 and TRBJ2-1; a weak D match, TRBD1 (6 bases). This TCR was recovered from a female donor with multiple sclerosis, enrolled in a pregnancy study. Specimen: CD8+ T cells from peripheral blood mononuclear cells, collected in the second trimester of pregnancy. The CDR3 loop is CASSHNRVRDNEQFF. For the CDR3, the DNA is TGTGCCAGCAGTCACAACAGGGTTAGGGACAATGAGCAGTTCTTC.